The 9 T cell receptor beta chains given below trace back to one sample, sequenced in a study of PD-1 blockade in classical Hodgkin lymphoma. Some clones are missing from TCRdb's copy, which holds only in-frame ones; the method was immunoSEQ multiplex PCR. The data contain some 10,000 clones, around 80% of them seen just once; the ten biggest clones take up 1.5%. Time point in this sample: cycle 4 day 1 (C4D1), after less than 7 weeks of nivolumab. Patients all relapsed after autologous stem cell transplantation, and there was variation in brentuximab vedotin exposure. The study purified CD4+ T cells from thawed PBMCs using magnetic negative selection. Specimen: CD4+ T cells from blood, collected before the fourth cycle of nivolumab. The receptors stem from a human donor with classical Hodgkin lymphoma.

The rearrangement links TRBV7-6 to TRBJ1-1; D call uncertain. Per the germline V gene, CDR1 is SGHVS and CDR2 is FNYEAQ. Trimming cost V 2 bases and J 1 base, with 5 bases left between them. The CDR3 sequence is 13 residues long. The CDR3 region has the DNA TGTGCCAGCAGCTTATGGGAGAACACTGAAGCTTTCTTT. Protein sequence: CASSLWENTEAFF.

The J gene is TRBJ2-2, the V gene TRBV7-3; 7 nucleotides line up with TRBD2. Germline CDR1 is SGHTA and CDR2 is FQGTGA. The CDR3 spans 15 residues. V lost 5 bases to trimming and J lost 4 bases; unmatched junction nucleotides: 7. In DNA, the CDR3 is TGTGCCAGCAGCGTGCGGGAGACGACCACCGGGGAGCTGTTTTTT. Protein product: CASSVRETTTGELFF.

V is TRBV19 and J is TRBJ2-4, with D uncertain. Trimming cost V 1 base and J 8 bases, with 12 bases left between them. The germline V gene encodes CDR1 LNHDA and CDR2 SQIVND (reference sequence). The CDR3 has 14 amino acids. CDR3 region: CASSIVEPWDIQYF. In DNA form, the CDR3 reads TGTGCCAGTAGTATAGTTGAACCTTGGGACATTCAGTACTTC.

This clone is a singleton in its sample. This chain joins TRBV6-5 and TRBJ1-5, with a weak D call TRBD1 (5 bases). The CDR3 runs 13 residues. CDR1 and CDR2 from the germline V gene are MNHEY and SVGAGI. The V gene lost 7 bases and the J gene lost 6 bases, with 13 bases spanning the gap. The CDR3 spells CASKAGRGQPQHF. The CDR3 DNA sequence: TGTGCCAGCAAAGCAGGGAGGGGTCAGCCCCAGCATTTT.

The chain links TRBV9 to TRBJ2-2; 10 positions match TRBD2. Germline assignment: CDR1 SGDLS and CDR2 YYNGEE. The CDR3 is 17 residues long. Losses at the gene ends were 3 bases for V and 3 bases for J; bases not matched to a gene: 8. CDR3 DNA: TGTGCCAGCAGCGCCCCTAGCGGGAGTATCGACACCGGGGAGCTGTTTTTT. Translation gives CASSAPSGSIDTGELFF. The variable domain in full, with the rest retrieved from reference TRBV9 and TRBJ2-2, is DSGVTQTPKHLITATGQRVTLRCSPRSGDLSVYWYQQSLDQGLQFLIQYYNGEERAKGNILERFSAQQFPDLHSELNLSSLELGDSALYFCASSAPSGSIDTGELFFGEGSRLTVL.

The CDR3 loop is CASRRDRVEGQYF. As DNA, the CDR3 is TGTGCCAGCAGACGGGACAGGGTGGAGGGGCAGTACTTC. The chain recombines TRBV27 with TRBJ2-7, with TRBD1 matching over 9 bases. V was pared by 6 bases and J by 9 bases, with 9 bases of the junction left unmatched. The germline CDR1 and CDR2 sequences are MNHEY and SMNVEV (reference sequence). This CDR3 is 13 amino acids long.

This rearrangement joins TRBV19 to TRBJ2-1; 12 bases agree with TRBD2. In germline, CDR1 is LNHDA, CDR2 SQIVND (reference sequence). The CDR3 loop spans 19 amino acids. V trimming: 7 bases; J trimming: 0 bases; junction bases outside the gene matches: 13. CDR3 protein: CASIPRGLAGSSSYNEQFF. The CDR3 nucleotides are TGTGCCAGTATCCCCCGGGGACTAGCGGGCTCCAGCTCCTACAATGAGCAGTTCTTC.

Turning to this clone: This specimen includes other DNA sequences encoding the same CDR3. The rearrangement uses TRBV15 and TRBJ1-3; D is undetermined. The V and J ends lost 1 base and 0 bases respectively, with 7 bases between them. CDR1 is LNHNV and CDR2 is YYDKDF in the germline V gene (reference sequence). This CDR3 contains 15 residues. Here the CDR3 DNA reads TGTGCCACCAGCAGAGTTCGGGGCTCTGGAAACACCATATATTTT. Its translation is CATSRVRGSGNTIYF.

V usage is TRBV10-3 and J usage is TRBJ2-1; 12 bases match TRBD2. This CDR3 comprises 12 residues. V lost 6 bases and J lost 9; bases outside the gene matches: 0. Germline V gene sequence: CDR1 ENHRY, CDR2 SYGVKD. The CDR3 DNA reads as TGTGCCATCAGGGGACTAGCGGGTGAGCAGTTCTTC. Encoded protein: CAIRGLAGEQFF.